This record covers a single TCR beta chain. These data belong to a study of blood T cell repertoires in COVID-19. Profiling relied on immunoSEQ multiplex PCR, and the TCRdb table lists in-frame clones only, not all of them. Of fewer than 60,000 clones listed, 87% are singletons. V was clipped by 4 bases and J by 2 bases, with 15 bases between them. The germline V gene has CDR1 SGHRS and CDR2 YFSETQ. The CDR3 is 16 residues long. The V gene is TRBV5-1, the J gene TRBJ1-4; TRBD1 is a possible D gene (6 bases). Sequences were obtained from peripheral blood. The receptor's source is a human donor with acute or convalescent COVID-19. The donor label of this sample is uncertain. Written as DNA, the CDR3 is TGCGCCAGCAGCACCCGGCCAGGGGCTACTAATGAAAAACTGTTTTTT. As protein: CASSTRPGATNEKLFF.